Below are 8 T cell receptor beta chains sequenced from a single sample in a study of early T cells in non-severe SARS-CoV-2 infection. TCRdb redid the calling of the 5' RACE reads with MiXCR, one entry per CDR3 protein. In the table there are tens of thousands of distinct CDR3 sequences, roughly 7.3% of which are singletons. What was sequenced was whole blood. The receptors shown here come from an adult who was a healthcare worker with PCR-confirmed SARS-CoV-2 infection or an uninfected control (not recorded which).

This clonotype came up many times. The chain has TRBV6-2 or TRBV6-3 and TRBJ2-7, with D possibly TRBD2 on 6 matching bases. Trimming removed 1 base from V and 13 bases from J, with 17 bases in between. Germline V gene sequence: CDR1 MNHEY, CDR2 SVGEGT. The CDR3 is made up of 13 amino acids. The CDR3 bases are TGTGCCAGCAGTTACTATTCCGGGACTTGGCTCTACTTC. Protein product: CASSYYSGTWLYF.

This clonotype has a count of ten or more. This rearrangement joins TRBV7-9 to TRBJ1-5; D unresolved. V shed 5 bases and J shed 5 bases, with 10 bases lying between them. CDR3 length: 13 amino acids. Germline V gene lookup returns CDR1 SEHNR and CDR2 FQNEAQ (reference sequence). The CDR3 protein is CASSPQNDQPQHF. The CDR3, as DNA: TGTGCCAGCAGCCCTCAGAACGATCAGCCCCAGCATTTT.

This clonotype has at least ten counts. CDR3 loop: CASSQDRGGLVTDTQYF. The DNA for the CDR3 is TGTGCCAGCAGCCAAGATCGTGGGGGCCTAGTGACAGATACGCAGTATTTT. The chain carries TRBV4-2 and TRBJ2-3, with D maybe TRBD1 (6 bases). V shed 0 bases and J shed 3 bases, with 16 bases lying between them. Germline V gene sequence: CDR1 LGHNA, CDR2 YNFKEQ. This CDR3 is 17 amino acids long.

This clonotype occurred a few times. The chain uses TRBV9 and TRBJ2-5; D is perhaps TRBD2 (5 bases). The CDR3 is 15 residues long. The germline CDR1 and CDR2 sequences are SGDLS and YYNGEE. V gave up 0 bases and J gave up 6 bases, with 15 bases separating them. CDR3 sequence (DNA): TGTGCCAGCAGCGTAGCGGCGGGTTCGCAAAAGACCCAGTACTTC. Protein sequence: CASSVAAGSQKTQYF.

The CDR3 here is CASIGSGNTIYF. CDR3 coding DNA: TGTGCCAGCATAGGCTCTGGAAACACCATATATTTT. This chain joins TRBV7-6 and TRBJ1-3; no clear D gene. Germline V gives CDR1 SGHVS, CDR2 FNYEAQ. With 7 bases removed from V and 0 bases from J, the gap between germline ends came to 4 bases. The CDR3 consists of 12 residues. Drawing the rest from reference TRBV7-6 and TRBJ1-3, the complete variable domain is GAGVSQSPRYKVTKRGQDVALRCDPISGHVSLYWYRQALGQGPEFLTYFNYEAQQDKSGLPNDRFSAERPEGSISTLTIQRTEQRDSAMYRCASIGSGNTIYFGEGSWLTVV.

This clonotype has a count of ten or more. The chain joins TRBV11-3 to TRBJ1-1; D is uncertain. V lost 2 bases and J 1 base, leaving 5 bases between the germline ends. CDR1 and CDR2 (germline): SGHNT, YENEEA. The CDR3 covers 13 residues. CDR3 region: CASSLMRNTEAFF. Here the CDR3 DNA reads TGTGCCAGCAGCTTAATGAGGAACACTGAAGCTTTCTTT. Full variable domain (missing parts from reference TRBV11-3 and TRBJ1-1): EAGVVQSPRYKIIEKKQPVAFWCNPISGHNTLYWYLQNLGQGPELLIRYENEEAVDDSQLPKDRFSAERLKGVDSTLKIQPAELGDSAVYLCASSLMRNTEAFFGQGTRLTVV.

V gene TRBV18 combines with J gene TRBJ2-7, with D possibly being TRBD2 (6 bases). CDR3 length equals 17 residues. The germline CDR1 and CDR2 sequences are KGHSH and LQKENI. V was cut by 2 bases and J by 7 bases, with 24 bases left in between. CDR3 coding DNA: TGTGCCAGCTCACCATTCATTTCAACTAGCCCCTTACGGGAGCAGTACTTC. This encodes CASSPFISTSPLREQYF.

This clonotype was detected ten times or more. The V call is TRBV5-4, the J call TRBJ1-4; D is undetermined. V was shortened by 3 bases and J by 5 bases, with 11 bases between the two germline ends. CDR3 length: 14 amino acids. CDR1 SGHNT and CDR2 YYREEE come from the germline V gene (reference sequence). CDR3 amino acids: CASSSHLNNEKLFF. The CDR3 DNA is TGTGCCAGCAGCTCACACCTAAACAATGAAAAACTGTTTTTT.